The rows below give T cell receptor beta chains drawn from one sample of a study of blood T cell repertoires in COVID-19. The data were produced by immunoSEQ multiplex PCR, yet TCRdb's version contains in-frame clones alone and is incomplete. Of over 200,000 clones in the sample, around 90% were seen once. Sequenced input: peripheral blood. The receptor source for this set is a man in his thirties or forties with COVID-19, enrolled during active disease. Both conserved end residues are part of each CDR3. The order of the fields is D gene, V gene, clone size, J gene, CDR3 protein, CDR3 DNA. D genes are given only for firm matches. Clone size is given for some rows only: seen once, a few or many times, or a class if the clone is expanded.

>NA|TRBV27|NA|TRBJ1-3
CASSGEFSGNTIYF
TGTGCCAGCTCGGGAGAGTTCTCTGGAAACACCATATATTTT
>TRBD2|TRBV9|NA|TRBJ2-1
CASSRFGTSSYNEQFF
TGTGCCAGCAGCCGTTTCGGGACTAGCTCCTACAATGAGCAGTTCTTC
>NA|TRBV27|NA|TRBJ2-7
CASSLRVPYEQYF
TGTGCCAGCAGTTTGCGGGTGCCCTACGAGCAGTACTTC
>NA|TRBV6-2/TRBV6-3|NA|TRBJ1-1
CASSYSPPNRAFF
TGTGCCAGCAGTTACTCCCCGCCAAATAGAGCTTTCTTT
>TRBD1|TRBV28|once|TRBJ2-7
CAESGQGVSETYEQYF
TGTGCCGAATCCGGACAGGGGGTCTCCGAAACCTACGAGCAGTACTTC
>NA|TRBV6-2/TRBV6-3|NA|TRBJ2-1
CASRPPGARGNNEQFF
TGTGCCAGCAGGCCTCCCGGGGCGCGGGGTAACAATGAGCAGTTCTTC
>NA|TRBV3-1/TRBV3-2|NA|TRBJ2-7
CASSQELERDYEQYF
TGTGCCAGCAGCCAAGAACTGGAGAGGGACTACGAGCAGTACTTC
>NA|TRBV7-2|NA|TRBJ1-2
CASSLISGYTF
TGTGCCAGCAGCCTAATTAGTGGCTACACCTTC
>NA|TRBV5-1|NA|TRBJ1-3
CASSPQTGGAGNTIYF
TGCGCCAGCAGCCCCCAAACCGGGGGAGCTGGAAACACCATATATTTT
>TRBD1|TRBV7-9|NA|TRBJ2-7
CALGTGQEQYF
TGTGCCCTAGGGACAGGGCAAGAGCAGTACTTC
>NA|TRBV7-2|NA|TRBJ2-1
CASSFDRGEQFF
TGTGCCAGCAGCTTTGATAGGGGGGAGCAGTTCTTC
>TRBD2|TRBV6-1|NA|TRBJ2-3
CASSVGRVSGTDTQYF
TGTGCCAGCAGTGTGGGGAGGGTCTCTGGGACAGATACGCAGTATTTT
>TRBD1|TRBV30|NA|TRBJ2-7
CAWTPLEGGTGSYEQYF
TGTGCCTGGACCCCACTCGAAGGCGGGACAGGTTCCTACGAGCAGTACTTC
>TRBD1|TRBV9|NA|TRBJ2-7
CASSAGWDSQYEQYF
TGTGCCAGCAGTGCCGGATGGGACAGTCAATACGAGCAGTACTTC
>NA|TRBV5-4|NA|TRBJ2-3
CASSLGGSTDTQYF
TGTGCCAGCAGCTTGGGAGGGAGCACAGATACGCAGTATTTT
>TRBD2|TRBV20-1|NA|TRBJ2-3
CSASGIGTRWGYF
TGCAGTGCTAGTGGGATAGGGACTAGATGGGGGTATTTT
>NA|TRBV7-2|NA|TRBJ1-2
CASSLGPLVSWGYTF
TGTGCCAGCAGCTTGGGGCCCCTAGTTTCGTGGGGCTACACCTTC
>NA|TRBV18|NA|TRBJ1-3
CASSPGTRSGNTIYF
TGTGCCAGCTCACCAGGGACACGGTCTGGAAACACCATATATTTT
>TRBD1|TRBV27|NA|TRBJ1-2
CASSLSISNLDRGYGYTF
TGTGCCAGCAGTTTATCGATTTCTAATCTCGACAGGGGCTATGGCTACACCTTC
>NA|TRBV27|NA|TRBJ1-5
CASSFRDYNQPQHF
TGTGCCAGCAGTTTTCGGGATTACAATCAGCCCCAGCATTTT
>TRBD2|TRBV5-1|NA|TRBJ2-1
CASSLAASGYNEQFF
TGCGCCAGCAGCTTGGCTGCTAGCGGCTACAATGAGCAGTTCTTC
>NA|TRBV3-1/TRBV3-2|once|TRBJ1-1
CASSLDSYTEAFF
TGTGCCAGCAGCCTGGACAGCTACACTGAAGCTTTCTTT
>TRBD1|TRBV18|NA|TRBJ1-6
CASSPTDRVDSPLHF
TGTGCCAGCTCACCAACCGACAGGGTGGATTCACCCCTCCACTTT
>NA|TRBV18|NA|TRBJ1-3
CASSPGQPLSGNTIYF
TGTGCCAGCTCACCTGGACAGCCACTCTCTGGAAACACCATATATTTT
>TRBD1|TRBV11-2|NA|TRBJ1-1
CASRPGQGINMNTEAFF
TGTGCCAGTAGACCGGGACAGGGGATAAACATGAACACTGAAGCTTTCTTT
>TRBD1|TRBV18|NA|TRBJ2-1
CASSPFSAQGANEQFF
TGTGCCAGCTCACCTTTTAGTGCACAGGGGGCGAATGAGCAGTTCTTC
>TRBD1|TRBV19|few|TRBJ2-1
CASSTTGTGNEQFF
TGTGCCAGTAGTACCACCGGGACAGGGAATGAGCAGTTCTTC
>NA|TRBV5-5|NA|TRBJ1-1
CASSLVGGNTEAFF
TGTGCCAGCAGCTTGGTGGGGGGGAACACTGAAGCTTTCTTT
>NA|TRBV27|NA|TRBJ1-5
CASSLVSSSNQPQHF
TGTGCCAGCAGTTTAGTATCTTCCAGCAATCAGCCCCAGCATTTT
>TRBD1|TRBV10-3|NA|TRBJ2-1
CAISFESGQGRNEQFF
TGTGCCATCAGTTTCGAGTCGGGACAGGGGCGCAATGAGCAGTTCTTC
>NA|TRBV13|NA|TRBJ1-1
CASSPSSRGAFF
TGTGCCAGCAGTCCTTCCTCTAGAGGGGCTTTCTTT
>TRBD2|TRBV28|few|TRBJ2-4
CASIGRGGIQYF
TGTGCCAGCATAGGTCGCGGGGGCATTCAGTACTTC
>NA|TRBV4-3|NA|TRBJ1-2
CASSQVGGAMIDYTF
TGCGCCAGCAGCCAAGTTGGGGGCGCCATGATCGACTACACCTTC
>NA|TRBV2|once|TRBJ2-1
CASSDQLAAASYNEQFF
TGTGCCAGCAGCGATCAACTAGCCGCTGCCTCCTACAATGAGCAGTTCTTC
>NA|TRBV3-1/TRBV3-2|NA|TRBJ2-2
CASSPLANTGELFF
TGTGCCAGCAGTCCCCTCGCGAACACCGGGGAGCTGTTTTTT
>NA|TRBV6-6|NA|TRBJ1-1
CASSYSMLTEAFF
TGTGCCAGCAGTTACTCGATGCTAACCGAGGCTTTCTTT
>NA|TRBV24-1|NA|TRBJ2-2
CATSALANTGELFF
TGTGCCACCAGTGCTCTTGCGAACACCGGGGAGCTGTTTTTT
>TRBD1|TRBV6-5|NA|TRBJ2-1
CASSPGTGTYNEQFF
TGTGCCAGCAGCCCCGGGACAGGGACCTACAATGAGCAGTTCTTC
>NA|TRBV3-1/TRBV3-2|NA|TRBJ1-6
CASSHLRVGNSPLHF
TGTGCCAGCAGCCACCTGAGGGTCGGGAATTCACCCCTCCACTTT
>TRBD2|TRBV5-1|NA|TRBJ2-1
CASSFTSGGVNEQFF
TGCGCCAGCAGCTTCACTAGCGGGGGGGTGAATGAGCAGTTCTTC
>NA|TRBV7-6|NA|TRBJ2-7
CASSPGWGVKYEQYF
TGTGCCAGCAGCCCAGGTTGGGGGGTTAAGTACGAGCAGTACTTC
>NA|TRBV29-1|NA|TRBJ2-3
CSVSLLTGTDTQYF
TGCAGCGTTTCACTATTGACAGGCACAGATACGCAGTATTTT
>TRBD2|TRBV9|once|TRBJ2-2
CASSHGLARVIPNTGELFF
TGTGCCAGCAGCCATGGACTAGCGAGGGTTATTCCGAACACCGGGGAGCTGTTTTTT
>NA|TRBV15|few|TRBJ2-1
CATSRGGLYNEQFF
TGTGCCACCAGCAGAGGAGGACTTTACAATGAGCAGTTCTTC
>TRBD1|TRBV5-1|once|TRBJ2-5
CASSLFDRDQETQYF
TGCGCCAGCAGCTTGTTCGACAGGGATCAAGAGACCCAGTACTTC